This T cell receptor (beta chain) was profiled in a study of somatic mutations in cytotoxic T cells in rheumatoid arthritis. Study-level findings and limits: No age-related increase in CD8+ clonality was seen in healthy controls, but one was seen in rheumatoid arthritis patients. A largest CD8+ clone above 20% of CD8+ cells occurred in about an eighth of the roughly 65 patients.

Trimming cost V 3 bases and J 10 bases; bases outside gene matches: 17. Per germline, CDR1 SNHLY and CDR2 FYNNEI. CDR3 length: 17 residues. As regards this clone: Its specificity is unknown.

The method was immunoSEQ multiplex PCR; TCRdb's version includes in-frame clones alone and lacks a portion of them. The top ten hold around a fifth of the sample, which has roughly 9,800 clones, roughly 80% seen once. The sequence derives from a man in his fifties or sixties in good health. V is TRBV2 and J is TRBJ2-3; 9 bases agree with TRBD2. Input material: CD8+ T cells sorted from blood. The CDR3 DNA is TGTGCCAGCAGTGAGGGCTGGCGGGGGGGTCCGCAGCAAGCGCAGTATTTT. Translating it yields CASSEGWRGGPQQAQYF.